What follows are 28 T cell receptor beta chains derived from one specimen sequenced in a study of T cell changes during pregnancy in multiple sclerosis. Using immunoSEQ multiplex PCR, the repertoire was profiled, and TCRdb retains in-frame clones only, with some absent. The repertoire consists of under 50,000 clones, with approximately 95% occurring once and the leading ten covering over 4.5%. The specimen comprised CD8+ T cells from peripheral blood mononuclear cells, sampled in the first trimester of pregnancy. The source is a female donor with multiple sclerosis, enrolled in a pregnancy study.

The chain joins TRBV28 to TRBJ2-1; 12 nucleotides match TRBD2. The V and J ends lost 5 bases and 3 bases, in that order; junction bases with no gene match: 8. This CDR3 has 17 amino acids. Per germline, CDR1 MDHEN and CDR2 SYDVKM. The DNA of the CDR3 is TGTGCCAGCAGTCCGCTAGCGGGAGGGTTCCGCTACAATGAGCAGTTCTTC. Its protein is CASSPLAGGFRYNEQFF.

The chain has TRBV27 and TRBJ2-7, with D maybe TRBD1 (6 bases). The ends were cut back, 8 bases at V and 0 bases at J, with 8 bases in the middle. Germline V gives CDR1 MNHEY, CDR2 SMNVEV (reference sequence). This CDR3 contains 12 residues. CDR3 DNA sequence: TGTGCCAGCCAAGGGGGCTCCTACGAGCAGTACTTC. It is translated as CASQGGSYEQYF.

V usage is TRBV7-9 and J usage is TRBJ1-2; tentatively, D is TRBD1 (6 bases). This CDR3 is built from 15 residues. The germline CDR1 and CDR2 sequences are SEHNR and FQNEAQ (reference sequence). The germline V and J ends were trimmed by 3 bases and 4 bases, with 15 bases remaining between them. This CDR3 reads CASSLGTGNPYGYTF. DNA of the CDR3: TGTGCCAGCAGCTTGGGAACAGGGAACCCCTATGGCTACACCTTC.

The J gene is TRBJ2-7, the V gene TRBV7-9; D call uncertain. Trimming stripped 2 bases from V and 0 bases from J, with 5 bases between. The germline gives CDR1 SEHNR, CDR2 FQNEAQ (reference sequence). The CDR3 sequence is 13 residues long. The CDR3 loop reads CASSLSSSYEQYF. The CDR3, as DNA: TGTGCCAGCAGCTTATCGAGCTCCTACGAGCAGTACTTC.

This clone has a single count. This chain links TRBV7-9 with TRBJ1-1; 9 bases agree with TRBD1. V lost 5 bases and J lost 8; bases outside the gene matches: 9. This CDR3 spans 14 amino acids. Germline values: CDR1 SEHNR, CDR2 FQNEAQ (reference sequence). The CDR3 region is CASSRQGDWPEAFF. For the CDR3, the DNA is TGTGCCAGCAGCCGACAGGGGGATTGGCCCGAAGCTTTCTTT.

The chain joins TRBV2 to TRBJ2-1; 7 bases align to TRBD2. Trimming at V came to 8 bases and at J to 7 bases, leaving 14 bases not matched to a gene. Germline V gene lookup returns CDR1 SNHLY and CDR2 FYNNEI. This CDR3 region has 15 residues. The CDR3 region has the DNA TGTGCCAGCTATCTAGGACTAGAGGATCGGAATGAGCAGTTCTTC. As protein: CASYLGLEDRNEQFF.

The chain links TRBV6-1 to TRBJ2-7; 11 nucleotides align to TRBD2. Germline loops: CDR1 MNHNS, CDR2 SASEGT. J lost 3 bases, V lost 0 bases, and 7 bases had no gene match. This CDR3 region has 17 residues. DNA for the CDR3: TGTGCCAGCAGTGAAGCCAGCACTAGCGGGAGTCGCTACGAGCAGTACTTC. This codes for CASSEASTSGSRYEQYF.

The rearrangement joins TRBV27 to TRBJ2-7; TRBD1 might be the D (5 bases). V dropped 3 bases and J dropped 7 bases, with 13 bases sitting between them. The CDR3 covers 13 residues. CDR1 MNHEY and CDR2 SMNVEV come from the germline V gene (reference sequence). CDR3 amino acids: CASSFNHQGEQYF. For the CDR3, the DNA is TGTGCCAGCAGTTTCAACCACCAGGGTGAGCAGTACTTC.

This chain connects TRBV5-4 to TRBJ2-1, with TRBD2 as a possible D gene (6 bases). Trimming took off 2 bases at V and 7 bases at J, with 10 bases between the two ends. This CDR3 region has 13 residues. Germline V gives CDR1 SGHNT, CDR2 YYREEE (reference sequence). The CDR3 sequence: CASSFRGRNEQFF. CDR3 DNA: TGTGCCAGCAGCTTCCGGGGGAGGAATGAGCAGTTCTTC.

The CDR3 coding sequence is TGCGCCAGCAGCTTGGAGGAGCCCCTCTCTGGAAACACCATATATTTT. Its translation is CASSLEEPLSGNTIYF. This chain uses TRBV5-1 with TRBJ1-3; D is unclear. Germline V gene data show CDR1 as SGHRS and CDR2 as YFSETQ. V gave up 0 bases and J gave up 0 bases, with 10 bases separating them. The CDR3 is 16 amino acids.

The CDR3: CASTERNRSYEQYF. As DNA, the CDR3 is TGTGCCAGCACCGAGCGGAACCGTTCCTACGAGCAGTACTTC. The V and J genes are TRBV21-1 and TRBJ2-7; the table names TRBD2, a call not compared with the DNA. TRBV21-1 corresponds to a pseudogene. This CDR3 region has 14 residues.

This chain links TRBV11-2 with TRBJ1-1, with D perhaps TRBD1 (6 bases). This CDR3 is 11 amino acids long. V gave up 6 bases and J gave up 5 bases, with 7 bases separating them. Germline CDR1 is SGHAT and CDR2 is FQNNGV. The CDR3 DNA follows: TGTGCCAGCAGAGGGGGTACTGAAGCTTTCTTT. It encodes CASRGGTEAFF. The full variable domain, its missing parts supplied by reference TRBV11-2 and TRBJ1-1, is EAGVAQSPRYKIIEKRQSVAFWCNPISGHATLYWYQQILGQGPKLLIQFQNNGVVDDSQLPKDRFSAERLKGVDSTLKIQPAKLEDSAVYLCASRGGTEAFFGQGTRLTVV.

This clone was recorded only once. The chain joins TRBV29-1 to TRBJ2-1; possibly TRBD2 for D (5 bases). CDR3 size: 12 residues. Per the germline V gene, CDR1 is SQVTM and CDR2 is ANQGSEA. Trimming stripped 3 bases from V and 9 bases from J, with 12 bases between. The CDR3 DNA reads TGCAGCGTTGATCTTACTAGTGGTGAGCAGTTCTTC. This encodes CSVDLTSGEQFF.

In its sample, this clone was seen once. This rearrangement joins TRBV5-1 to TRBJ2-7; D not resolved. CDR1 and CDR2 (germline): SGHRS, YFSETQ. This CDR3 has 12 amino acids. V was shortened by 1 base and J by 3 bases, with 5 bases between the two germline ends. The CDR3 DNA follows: TGCGCCAGCAGCTTGCCAGGCTACGAGCAGTACTTC. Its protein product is CASSLPGYEQYF.

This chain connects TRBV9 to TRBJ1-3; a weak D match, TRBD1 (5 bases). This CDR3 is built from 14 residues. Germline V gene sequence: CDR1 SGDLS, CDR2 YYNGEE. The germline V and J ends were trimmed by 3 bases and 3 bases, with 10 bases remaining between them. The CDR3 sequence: CASSAGGGGNTIYF. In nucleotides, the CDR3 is TGTGCCAGCAGCGCGGGGGGAGGTGGAAACACCATATATTTT.

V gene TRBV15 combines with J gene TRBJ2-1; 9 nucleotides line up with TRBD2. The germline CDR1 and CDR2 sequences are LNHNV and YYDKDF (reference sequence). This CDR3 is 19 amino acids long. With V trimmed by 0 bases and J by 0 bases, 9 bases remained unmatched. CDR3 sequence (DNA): TGTGCCACCAGCAGAGATCAGGTTAGCGGGGGCCGCTCCTACAATGAGCAGTTCTTC. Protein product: CATSRDQVSGGRSYNEQFF.

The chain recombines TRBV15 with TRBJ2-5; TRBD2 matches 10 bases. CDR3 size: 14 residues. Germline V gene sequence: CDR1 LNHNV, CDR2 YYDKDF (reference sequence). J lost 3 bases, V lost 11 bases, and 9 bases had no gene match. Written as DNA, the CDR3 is TGTGCCTCAAAGAGCGGGAGGGCCGAAGAGACCCAGTACTTC. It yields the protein CASKSGRAEETQYF.

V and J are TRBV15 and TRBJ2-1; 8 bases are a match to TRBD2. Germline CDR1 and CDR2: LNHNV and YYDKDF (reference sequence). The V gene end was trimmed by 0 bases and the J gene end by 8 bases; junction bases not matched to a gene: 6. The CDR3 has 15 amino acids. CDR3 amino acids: CATSRERTSFDEQFF. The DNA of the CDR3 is TGTGCCACCAGCAGAGAGAGGACTAGCTTCGATGAGCAGTTCTTC.

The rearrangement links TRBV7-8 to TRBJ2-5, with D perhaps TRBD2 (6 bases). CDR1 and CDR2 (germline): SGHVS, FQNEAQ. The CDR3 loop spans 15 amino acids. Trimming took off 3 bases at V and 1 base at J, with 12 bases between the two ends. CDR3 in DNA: TGTGCCAGCAGCTTTCCCGGGACTCCCCAAGAGACCCAGTACTTC. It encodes CASSFPGTPQETQYF.

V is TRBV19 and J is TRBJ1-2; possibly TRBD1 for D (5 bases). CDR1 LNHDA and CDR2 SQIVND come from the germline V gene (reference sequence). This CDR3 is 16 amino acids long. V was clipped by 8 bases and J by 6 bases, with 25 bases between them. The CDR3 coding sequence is TGTGCCAGTCGCTGGGGCAGTCCTCCTAGGGGCAATGGCTACACCTTC. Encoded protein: CASRWGSPPRGNGYTF.

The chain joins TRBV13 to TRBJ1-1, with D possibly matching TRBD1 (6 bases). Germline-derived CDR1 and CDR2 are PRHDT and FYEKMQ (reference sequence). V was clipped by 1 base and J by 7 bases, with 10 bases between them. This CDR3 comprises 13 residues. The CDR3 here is CASSLAGAGEAFF. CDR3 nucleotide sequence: TGTGCCAGCAGCTTAGCAGGGGCGGGTGAAGCTTTCTTT.

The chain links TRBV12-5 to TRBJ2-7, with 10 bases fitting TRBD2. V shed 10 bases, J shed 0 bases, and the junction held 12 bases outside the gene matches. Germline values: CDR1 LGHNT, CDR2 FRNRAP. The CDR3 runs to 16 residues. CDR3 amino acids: CATTSGLAYSSYEQYF. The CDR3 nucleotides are TGTGCTACCACGTCGGGACTAGCGTACAGCTCCTACGAGCAGTACTTC.

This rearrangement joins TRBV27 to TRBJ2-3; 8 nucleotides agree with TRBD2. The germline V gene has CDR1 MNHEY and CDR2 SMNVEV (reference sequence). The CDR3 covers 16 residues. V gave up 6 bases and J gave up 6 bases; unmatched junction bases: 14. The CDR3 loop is CASSRGTSGGGDTQYF. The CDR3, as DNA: TGTGCCAGCAGCAGAGGAACTAGCGGAGGCGGGGATACGCAGTATTTT.

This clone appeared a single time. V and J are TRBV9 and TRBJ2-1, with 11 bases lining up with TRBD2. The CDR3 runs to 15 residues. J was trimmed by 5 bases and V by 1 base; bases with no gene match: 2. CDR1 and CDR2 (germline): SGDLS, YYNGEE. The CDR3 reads CASSVSGLADNEQFF. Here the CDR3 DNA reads TGTGCCAGCAGCGTATCGGGACTAGCGGACAATGAGCAGTTCTTC. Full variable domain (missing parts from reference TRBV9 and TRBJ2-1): DSGVTQTPKHLITATGQRVTLRCSPRSGDLSVYWYQQSLDQGLQFLIQYYNGEERAKGNILERFSAQQFPDLHSELNLSSLELGDSALYFCASSVSGLADNEQFFGPGTRLTVL.

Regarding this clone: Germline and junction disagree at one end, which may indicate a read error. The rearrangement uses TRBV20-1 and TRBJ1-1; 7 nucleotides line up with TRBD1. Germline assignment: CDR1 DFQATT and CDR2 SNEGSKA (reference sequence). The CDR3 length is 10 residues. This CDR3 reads CSVGGFVWGF. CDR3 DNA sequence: TGCAGTGTAGGGGGCTTCGTTTGGGGATTT.

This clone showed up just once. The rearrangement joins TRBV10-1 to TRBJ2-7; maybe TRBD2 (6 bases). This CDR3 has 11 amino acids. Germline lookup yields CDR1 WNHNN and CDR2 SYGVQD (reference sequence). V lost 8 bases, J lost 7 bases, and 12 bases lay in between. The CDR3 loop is CASRDSREQYF. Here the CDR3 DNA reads TGCGCCAGCCGGGACTCCCGGGAGCAGTACTTC.

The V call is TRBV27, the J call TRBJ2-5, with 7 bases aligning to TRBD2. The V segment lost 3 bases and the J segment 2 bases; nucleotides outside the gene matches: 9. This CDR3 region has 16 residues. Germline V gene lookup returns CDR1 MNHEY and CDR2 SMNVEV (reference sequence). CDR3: CASSFVTGRMQETQYF. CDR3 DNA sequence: TGTGCCAGCAGTTTCGTAACCGGGAGGATGCAAGAGACCCAGTACTTC.

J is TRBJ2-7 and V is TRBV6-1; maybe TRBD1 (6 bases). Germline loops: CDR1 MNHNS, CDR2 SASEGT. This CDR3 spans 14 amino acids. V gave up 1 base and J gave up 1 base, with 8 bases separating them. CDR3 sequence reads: CASSEVQGSYEQYF. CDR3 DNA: TGTGCCAGCAGTGAAGTACAGGGATCCTACGAGCAGTACTTC.